The present T cell receptor beta chain was sequenced within a study of CD8+ T cells in alopecia areata. Treatment described: oral pan-JAK inhibitor, 5-10 mg twice daily. Researchers took lesional scalp punch biopsies and peripheral blood from people who were alopecia areata patients. The ends were cut back, 1 base at V and 1 base at J, with 8 bases in the middle. This CDR3 has 14 residues. The germline gives CDR1 MNHEY, CDR2 SMNVEV (reference sequence). TCR sequencing used cDNA made by reverse transcription of extracted RNA. The method was immunoSEQ multiplex PCR; TCRdb's version includes in-frame clones alone and lacks a portion of them. The sample has some 58,000 clones, just over 45% seen once; the top ten hold roughly 21%. Details on this clone: Its matching antigen is unknown.

General study findings and limits: Possibly as an HLA-related effect, TCR sharing across patients appeared less clear than in mice.

The sequenced sample was CD8+ T cells sorted from blood, obtained around week 36, from a patient treated with tofacitinib. The J gene is TRBJ2-7, the V gene TRBV27; D unclear. This sequence was found in a human donor with alopecia areata. DNA for the CDR3: TGTGCCAGCAGTTTATTCGGACCATCCTACGAGCAGTACTTC. This codes for CASSLFGPSYEQYF.